A selection of T cell receptor beta chains follows, all from one sample in a study of T cell responses to AZD1222 COVID-19 vaccine. The protocol was immunoSEQ multiplex PCR, while the TCRdb copy is restricted to in-frame clones and leaves out a portion. In the table there are some 180,000 clones, approximately 92% of which are singletons. Sequencing was performed on peripheral blood, taken on day 0 of AZD1222 vaccination. The receptors were gathered from an adult in good health. Both conserved end residues are part of each CDR3. A D gene is named only where the DNA matches it firmly. Clone size is shown for a subset of rows, as once, few, many or a class of expanded clone.

>.|.|TRBJ1-4|TRBV21-1
TGTGCCAGCAGTAGAGGGCCACGCGGTGAAAAACTGTTTTTT
CASSRGPRGEKLFF
>.|.|TRBJ1-2|TRBV28
TGTGCCAGCAGTCATAACTATGGCTACACCTTC
CASSHNYGYTF
>.|once|TRBJ1-5|TRBV7-2
TGTGCCAGCAGCTTAGTCAGGGGTCAGCCCCAGCATTTT
CASSLVRGQPQHF
>.|.|TRBJ2-1|TRBV7-8
TGTGCCAGCAGCTTAGATGGGCCCCTCGATGAGCAGTTCTTC
CASSLDGPLDEQFF
>TRBD1|.|TRBJ1-1|TRBV6-5
TGTGCCAGCAGTATCCGGGACAGGGCTGAAGCTTTCTTT
CASSIRDRAEAFF
>.|.|TRBJ2-3|TRBV6-2/TRBV6-3
TGTGCCAGCAGTTACGACACGGCGCAGTATTTT
CASSYDTAQYF
>.|.|TRBJ1-6|TRBV5-1
TGCGCCAGCAGCTTGGTTAGGGCGGGTTCACCCCTCCACTTT
CASSLVRAGSPLHF
>TRBD1|.|TRBJ1-1|TRBV27
TGTGCCAGCAGACCGGACAGGGTAGTGAGAATGAACACTGAAGCTTTCTTT
CASRPDRVVRMNTEAFF
>.|.|TRBJ2-7|TRBV6-6
TGTGCCAGCAGCTTAGAGTTGTTAATAGCCGAAAATGGTGTCTACGAGCAGTACTTC
CASSLELLIAENGVYEQYF
>TRBD1|.|TRBJ1-5|TRBV2
TGTGCCAGCAGTTCTCCGACAGGGACTCAGCCCCAGCATTTT
CASSSPTGTQPQHF
>TRBD1|.|TRBJ2-1|TRBV7-3
TGTGCCAGCAGCTCCCAGGGGGCGGGGACCTACAATGAGCAGTTCTTC
CASSSQGAGTYNEQFF
>.|.|TRBJ1-4|TRBV5-8
TGTGCCAGCAGCTCTTACTTGGGAACTAATGAAAAACTGTTTTTT
CASSSYLGTNEKLFF
>.|.|TRBJ2-3|TRBV18
TGTGCCAGCTCACCACCTAACACAGATACGCAGTATTTT
CASSPPNTDTQYF
>.|.|TRBJ1-2|TRBV19
TGTGCCAGTAGTCCTGACAGACGCTATGGCTACACCTTC
CASSPDRRYGYTF
>TRBD1|.|TRBJ1-1|TRBV11-2
TGTGCCAGCAGCCGACAGGGGAACACTGAAGCTTTCTTT
CASSRQGNTEAFF